The present entry profiles one TCR beta chain with its context. The antigen is undetermined. This specimen belongs to a study of cytomegalovirus exposure and HLA in healthy donors. The wider study: HLA-typed donors were the source of approximately 80 million unique TCRs held in an early data release.

The PCR was carried out with 60 Vbeta primers and 13 Jbeta primers. This table comes from immunoSEQ multiplex PCR, and its TCRdb copy is limited to in-frame clones, with some not included. This table holds about 140,000 clones, about 79% found once. CDR3 length equals 18 residues. V gave up 1 base and J gave up 2 bases, with 22 bases separating them. Germline V gene data show CDR1 as SGHDT and CDR2 as YYEEEE. Study-wide results and limits: Sequencing had likely introduced a cluster of highly shared sequence variants as an artifact. Later work found most CMV-associated TCR beta chains apparently HLA-restricted. Later work found that TCR association rates differed between HLA loci; DRB1 had the most and HLA-C the fewest.

This receptor was identified in a female donor in good health and CMV-seropositive. This sequence joins TRBV5-6 and TRBJ2-7; TRBD1 might be the D (9 bases). The sample consisted of PBMCs. CDR3 nucleotide sequence: TGTGCCAGCAGCTTGAGTGCGGGGGGACAGGGCTGCACCTACGAGCAGTACTTC. This codes for CASSLSAGGQGCTYEQYF.